These T cell receptor beta chains were read from a single sample in a study of T cells in Graves' hyperthyroidism and ophthalmopathy. Each CDR3 protein is one row after TCRdb ran MiXCR on the multiplex PCR reads. The sample lists 500,000 to 600,000 distinct CDR3 sequences, approximately 49% occurring once. Specimen: peripheral blood or thyroid tissue (not recorded which). The receptors were sampled from an adult woman with Graves' disease, either hyperthyroidism or ophthalmopathy (not recorded which). CDR3s include the opening cysteine and the closing phenylalanine or tryptophan. The order of the fields is V gene, D gene, J gene, clone size, CDR3 protein, CDR3 DNA. The D gene is left open where the match is weak. Clone size is shown for a subset of rows, as once, few, many or a class of expanded clone.

TRBV19	-	TRBJ2-7	-	CASSYGPPNEQYF	TGTGCCAGTAGTTACGGGCCACCGAACGAGCAGTACTTC
TRBV29-1	-	TRBJ2-5	-	CSVEELAGVGSETQYF	TGCAGCGTTGAAGAATTGGCAGGGGTAGGCTCAGAGACCCAGTACTTC
TRBV20-1	-	TRBJ2-7	many	CSARVASVSYEQYF	TGCAGTGCTAGGGTGGCTAGCGTGTCCTACGAGCAGTACTTC
TRBV5-5	-	TRBJ2-7	many	CASSLRDIWGEQYF	TGTGCCAGCAGCTTGAGAGACATCTGGGGCGAGCAGTACTTC
TRBV11-2	-	TRBJ1-1	-	CASSPDRTTGTEAFF	TGTGCCAGCAGCCCCGACAGAACCACGGGGACTGAAGCTTTCTTT
TRBV7-8	-	TRBJ1-5	few	CASSRDGRSRNQPQHF	TGTGCCAGCAGCCGAGACGGACGGTCAAGAAATCAGCCCCAGCATTTT
TRBV6-4	-	TRBJ1-1	many	CASSREALGLNTEAFF	TGTGCCAGCAGTCGAGAGGCCTTGGGACTGAACACTGAAGCTTTCTTT
TRBV19	-	TRBJ2-2	many	CASSPAAAGELFF	TGTGCCAGTAGCCCGGCCGCCGCCGGGGAGCTGTTTTTT
TRBV28	-	TRBJ1-6	-	CASSLLDSPLHF	TGTGCCAGCAGTTTACTGGATTCACCCCTCCACTTT
TRBV2	-	TRBJ1-1	many	CASNENLGTEAFF	TGTGCCAGCAACGAGAATCTAGGCACTGAAGCTTTCTTT
TRBV10-3	TRBD1	TRBJ2-7	many	CAISASGGSYEQYF	TGTGCCATCAGTGCTTCAGGGGGCTCCTACGAGCAGTACTTC
TRBV20-1	-	TRBJ2-2	many	CSARDYREGTGELFF	TGCAGTGCTAGAGATTACAGGGAGGGCACCGGGGAGCTGTTTTTT
TRBV2	TRBD1	TRBJ1-2	-	CASGQGNGYTF	TGTGCCAGCGGACAGGGGAATGGCTACACCTTC
TRBV15	-	TRBJ2-5	-	CATSRGYQETQYF	TGTGCCACCAGCAGGGGATACCAAGAGACCCAGTACTTC
TRBV15	TRBD1	TRBJ1-1	-	CATSARPGTANTEAFF	TGTGCCACCAGCGCCCGCCCCGGGACAGCGAACACTGAAGCTTTCTTT
TRBV12-3/TRBV12-4	TRBD1	TRBJ1-4	many	CASSRSGGGFEKLFF	TGTGCCAGCAGCCGATCAGGGGGCGGTTTTGAAAAACTGTTTTTT
TRBV19	-	TRBJ2-6	-	CASSIAGANVLTF	TGTGCCAGTAGTATAGCTGGGGCCAACGTCCTGACTTTC
TRBV28	-	TRBJ1-2	few	CASGLGWSSYGYTF	TGTGCCAGCGGCCTGGGATGGAGCTCCTATGGCTACACCTTC
TRBV5-6	TRBD1	TRBJ2-5	-	CASSRPGQGGTQYF	TGCGCCAGCAGCCGACCGGGACAGGGAGGGACCCAGTACTTC
TRBV29-1	TRBD1	TRBJ2-6	-	CSVEDPGQGYVAF	TGCAGCGTTGAAGATCCGGGACAGGGTTATGTAGCTTTC
TRBV2	-	TRBJ1-2	-	CASSGVGVSYGYTF	TGTGCCAGCAGTGGGGTGGGGGTCAGCTATGGCTACACCTTC
TRBV2	-	TRBJ1-5	many	CASSEDGHQPQHF	TGTGCCAGCAGTGAAGACGGCCATCAGCCCCAGCATTTT
TRBV7-8	-	TRBJ1-2	-	CASSPHDGYGYTF	TGTGCCAGCAGCCCACATGATGGCTATGGCTACACCTTC
TRBV2	TRBD2	TRBJ2-2	-	CASSASGTGELFF	TGTGCCAGCAGCGCTAGCGGTACCGGGGAGCTGTTTTTT
TRBV14	-	TRBJ2-5	-	CASSPQRMYQETQYF	TGTGCCAGCAGCCCACAGCGGATGTACCAAGAGACCCAGTACTTC
TRBV20-1	TRBD1	TRBJ1-6	-	CSAIMGQGASPLHF	TGCAGTGCAATAATGGGACAGGGAGCTTCACCCCTCCACTTT
TRBV6-1	TRBD2	TRBJ2-7	many	CASSPGVAGAPYEQYF	TGTGCCAGCAGCCCAGGCGTGGCGGGAGCCCCCTACGAGCAGTACTTC
TRBV7-7	-	TRBJ1-2	-	CAVGVSYGYTF	TGTGCTGTCGGGGTTAGCTATGGCTACACCTTC
TRBV7-2	TRBD2	TRBJ2-7	many	CASSFTSGRYEQYF	TGTGCCAGCAGCTTTACTAGCGGTCGCTACGAGCAGTACTTC
TRBV20-1	-	TRBJ1-3	-	CSARDPGFSGGGDGNTIYF	TGCAGTGCTAGAGACCCCGGATTCAGTGGGGGCGGGGATGGAAACACCATATATTTT
TRBV10-3	-	TRBJ2-7	-	CAISEFDVSIGEQYF	TGTGCCATCAGTGAGTTTGACGTTTCAATCGGAGAGCAGTACTTC
TRBV7-9	-	TRBJ2-7	-	CASSYPEGYSYEQYF	TGTGCCAGCAGCTACCCAGAAGGATACTCCTACGAGCAGTACTTC
TRBV3-1	-	TRBJ1-1	-	CASSQSEGVAFF	TGTGCCAGCAGCCAGTCGGAGGGGGTGGCTTTCTTT
TRBV9	TRBD2	TRBJ2-5	many	CASSVSGKETQYF	TGTGCCAGCAGCGTCAGCGGGAAGGAGACCCAGTACTTC
TRBV9	TRBD1	TRBJ2-7	few	CASSPRTGTNEQYF	TGTGCCAGCAGCCCGCGGACAGGGACCAACGAGCAGTACTTC
TRBV28	-	TRBJ2-5	-	CASSFPGETQYF	TGTGCCAGCAGTTTCCCTGGTGAGACCCAGTACTTC
TRBV10-3	TRBD1	TRBJ1-4	-	CAISRDREKLFF	TGTGCCATCAGTCGGGACAGGGAAAAACTGTTTTTT
TRBV5-1	-	TRBJ2-5	few	CASSLFGTQEIQYF	TGCGCCAGCAGCTTGTTTGGGACCCAAGAGATCCAGTACTTC
TRBV9	-	TRBJ1-2	-	CASLGRPIGRGYTF	TGTGCCAGCCTAGGGCGACCGATAGGGCGCGGCTACACCTTC
TRBV19	-	TRBJ1-1	-	CASSVDRIYTEAFF	TGTGCCAGTAGTGTCGACAGGATCTATACTGAAGCTTTCTTT
TRBV24-1	TRBD1	TRBJ2-2	-	CATSRGTGAPNTGELFF	TGTGCCACCAGCCGGGGGACAGGGGCTCCCAACACCGGGGAGCTGTTTTTT
TRBV7-8	-	TRBJ1-5	-	CASSLVRGGNQPQHF	TGTGCCAGCAGCTTAGTCCGGGGCGGCAATCAGCCCCAGCATTTT
TRBV4-2	TRBD1	TRBJ2-5	-	CASSIYTGGNQPQYF	TGTGCCAGCAGCATCTACACAGGGGGCAATCAGCCCCAGTACTTC
TRBV25-1	TRBD2	TRBJ2-7	-	CAWSGPRTSPFYEQYF	TGTGCCTGGAGTGGGCCTCGGACTAGCCCGTTCTACGAGCAGTACTTC
TRBV29-1	-	TRBJ1-1	-	CSVTISSTEAFF	TGCAGCGTAACCATTTCCTCCACTGAAGCTTTCTTT
TRBV7-2	TRBD2	TRBJ2-3	few	CASRKGLASSTDTQYF	TGTGCCAGCAGGAAAGGACTAGCGTCTAGCACAGATACGCAGTATTTT
TRBV5-1	-	TRBJ1-2	-	CASSLVRAGDGYTF	TGCGCCAGCAGCTTAGTACGAGCAGGGGATGGCTACACCTTC
TRBV7-8	-	TRBJ1-1	-	CASSLVAQGGAEAFF	TGTGCCAGCAGCTTAGTGGCACAGGGTGGCGCGGAAGCTTTCTTT
TRBV3-1	TRBD2	TRBJ2-7	many	CASSLLAGEQYF	TGTGCCAGCAGCCTACTAGCGGGCGAGCAGTACTTC
TRBV7-6	-	TRBJ2-6	-	CASSLGTEANVLTF	TGTGCCAGCAGCTTAGGGACTGAGGCCAACGTCCTGACTTTC
TRBV7-2	-	TRBJ2-7	-	CASRLDSAEQYF	TGTGCCAGCAGATTAGACAGTGCCGAGCAGTACTTC
TRBV7-2	-	TRBJ2-5	-	CASSSGTGVFAETQYF	TGTGCCAGCAGCTCGGGAACGGGTGTTTTTGCAGAGACCCAGTACTTC
TRBV6-2/TRBV6-3	TRBD1	TRBJ2-5	-	CASRRTGVETQYF	TGTGCCAGCAGACGAACAGGGGTAGAGACCCAGTACTTC
TRBV9	-	TRBJ2-2	-	CASGQGGSCFF	-
TRBV7-4	TRBD2	TRBJ2-5	-	CASRTSGGQETQYF	TGTGCCAGCCGGACTAGCGGGGGCCAAGAGACCCAGTACTTC
TRBV2	TRBD1	TRBJ1-1	once	CASSPRDRGLGTEAFF	TGTGCCAGCTCACCAAGGGACAGGGGGCTTGGCACTGAAGCTTTCTTT
TRBV7-2	-	TRBJ1-2	few	CASSPTGLSYGYTF	TGTGCCAGCAGCCCTACCGGACTGAGTTATGGCTACACCTTC
TRBV7-6	-	TRBJ1-6	-	CAGSPGGSPLHF	TGTGCCGGCAGTCCGGGTGGTTCACCCCTCCACTTT
TRBV2	-	TRBJ1-5	-	CASSPSALRTFNQPQHF	TGTGCCAGCTCACCGTCTGCCCTACGGACTTTCAATCAGCCCCAGCATTTT